This TCR beta chain was identified in a study of regulatory T cells in long-lasting Graves disease. The time point denotes: newly diagnosed GD, antithyroid drugs for less than 3 months. PBMCs provided the RNA from which the TCR library was made. The TCR beta library used iRepertoire HTBI primers with Arm-PCR amplification of CDR3. TCRdb re-called the multiplex PCR reads with MiXCR, one entry per CDR3 protein. The table shows 500,000 or so distinct CDR3 sequences, with roughly 15% occurring only once. CDR1 SGHDT and CDR2 YYEEEE come from the germline V gene. The trim removed 2 bases at V and 2 bases at J, leaving 4 bases unmatched. The CDR3 totals 15 residues. This sample also belongs to another study, concerning T cells in Graves' hyperthyroidism and ophthalmopathy. That source adds: First-round RT-PCR targeting the TCR CDR3 was performed with the HTBI primer set. Ophthalmopathy got predicted by the model a median roughly 6.4 months before its onset.

This receptor was obtained from a woman between 45 and 65 years old with Graves disease. The specimen comprised peripheral blood mononuclear cells (PBMCs), sampled at new diagnosis, from a patient treated with antithyroid drugs. V usage is TRBV5-6 and J usage is TRBJ2-7, with 10 bases fitting TRBD2. For the CDR3, the DNA is TGTGCCAGCAGCTTAGGGACTAGCGTACCCTACGAGCAGTACTTC. It is translated as CASSLGTSVPYEQYF.